The rows below give T cell receptor beta chains drawn from one sample of a study of blood T cell repertoires in COVID-19. The method was immunoSEQ multiplex PCR; TCRdb's version includes in-frame clones alone and lacks a portion of them. The table has roughly 330,000 clones, 88% seen once; the top ten hold more than 5%. Material: PBMCs or T cells enriched from blood (not recorded which). The receptors here all came from a young man who had recovered from COVID-19. Each CDR3 is given with its conserved first and last residue. Fields, in order: clone size, D gene, J gene, V gene, CDR3 DNA, CDR3 protein. D genes are given only for firm matches. Size is omitted from some rows. Given values are once, few, many or a class for expanded clones.

once	.	TRBJ1-1	TRBV18	TGTGCCAGCTCACCAGGGGCGGTGGCTGCTTTCTTT	CASSPGAVAAFF
.	.	TRBJ1-1	TRBV29-1	TGCAGCGTTGAAGGTTCAGGGCCTGAAGCTTTCTTT	CSVEGSGPEAFF
.	.	TRBJ1-6	TRBV28	TGTGCCAGCAGTTTTGGGCAGCAGAATTCACCCCTCCACTTT	CASSFGQQNSPLHF
few	TRBD1	TRBJ1-1	TRBV2	TGTGCCAGCAGTGAAGCGCCACAGGGGCAGCCAGACCTCAACACTGAAGCTTTCTTT	CASSEAPQGQPDLNTEAFF
.	TRBD1	TRBJ1-5	TRBV18	TGTGCCAGCTCACCAAATGGACAGGGGGCCAATCAGCCCCAGCATTTT	CASSPNGQGANQPQHF
few	TRBD2	TRBJ2-7	TRBV12-3/TRBV12-4	TGTGCCAGCAGTTTACTAGCGGGGGAGCAGTACTTC	CASSLLAGEQYF
few	.	TRBJ2-3	TRBV6-4	TGTGCCAGCAGTAAACTCCCCACAGATACGCAGTATTTT	CASSKLPTDTQYF
.	TRBD1	TRBJ2-7	TRBV5-1	TGCGCCAGCAGCTTGGGGGACAGAGACCGATACGAGCAGTACTTC	CASSLGDRDRYEQYF
few	.	TRBJ2-5	TRBV11-2	TGTGCCAGCAGCTTAGATCGGCCGGGATTGTACCAAGAGACCCAGTACTTC	CASSLDRPGLYQETQYF
.	.	TRBJ2-3	TRBV28	TGTGCTACCAGGGATATCACAGATACGCAGTATTTT	CATRDITDTQYF
.	TRBD1	TRBJ2-2	TRBV9	TGTGCCAGCAGCGGCGACAGGGGGCCGAACACCGGGGAGCTGTTTTTT	CASSGDRGPNTGELFF
.	.	TRBJ2-1	TRBV5-1	TGCGCCAGCAGCTTTACAAGTCACAATGAGCAGTTCTTC	CASSFTSHNEQFF
.	.	TRBJ1-5	TRBV4-1	TGCGCCAGCAGCCAAGATGGAACTGGGGGGGCGGGTAATCAGCCCCAGCATTTT	CASSQDGTGGAGNQPQHF
.	TRBD2	TRBJ2-1	TRBV5-1	TGCGCCAGCAGCTTCAAGCGGGGCTCCTACAATGAGCAGTTCTTC	CASSFKRGSYNEQFF
.	.	TRBJ1-6	TRBV27	TGTGCCAGCAGTCCCGGACTCAATTCACCCCTCCACTTT	CASSPGLNSPLHF
.	TRBD1	TRBJ1-5	TRBV2	TGTGCCAGCAGGCTCAGGGGGCTAAGCAGCAATCAGCCCCAGCATTTT	CASRLRGLSSNQPQHF
.	.	TRBJ2-1	TRBV30	TGTGCCTGGACCTACAGCTCCTACAATGAGCAGTTCTTC	CAWTYSSYNEQFF
few	TRBD1	TRBJ2-1	TRBV18	TGTGCCAGCTCACTGGGACAGAAAAGCAATGAGCAGTTCTTC	CASSLGQKSNEQFF
.	TRBD1	TRBJ1-1	TRBV7-9	TGTGCCAGCAGCTTAGACAGGGGGTGGGACACTGAAGCTTTCTTT	CASSLDRGWDTEAFF
.	.	TRBJ1-2	TRBV5-1	TGCGCCAGCAGCTGGGGAACAGGGTTGAGCTACACCTTC	CASSWGTGLSYTF
.	TRBD1	TRBJ1-2	TRBV19	TGTGCCAGTAGTCCGCACAGGGGATCGAACTATGGCTACACCTTC	CASSPHRGSNYGYTF
once	.	TRBJ2-7	TRBV28	TGTGCCAGCAGTACCCTGCCTAGCTCCTACGAGCAGTACTTC	CASSTLPSSYEQYF
few	TRBD1	TRBJ1-3	TRBV10-2	TGCGCCAGCAAACTCGGGACAGACTCTGGAAACACCATATATTTT	CASKLGTDSGNTIYF
.	TRBD2	TRBJ2-7	TRBV3-1/TRBV3-2	TGTGCCAGCAGAGGGACTAGCGGGGCGCAGTACTTC	CASRGTSGAQYF
.	TRBD1	TRBJ1-3	TRBV10-2	TGCGCCAGCAGCCCGGGACAGGGTGGAGCCCGAAACACCATATATTTT	CASSPGQGGARNTIYF
.	.	TRBJ2-1	TRBV4-2	TGTGCCAGCAGGGACGCGGGACTGAGCTCCTACAATGAGCAGTTCTTC	CASRDAGLSSYNEQFF
.	TRBD1	TRBJ2-7	TRBV18	TGTGCCAGCTCACCCTTCTCTTCCACAGGGGCTACCTACGAGCAGTACTTC	CASSPFSSTGATYEQYF
.	TRBD1	TRBJ2-7	TRBV11-2	TGTGCCAGCAGCATGGGACAGAGCTCCTACGAGCAGTACTTC	CASSMGQSSYEQYF
.	.	TRBJ1-6	TRBV27	TGTGCCAGCAGTTCCCCCCTTCATGAGTATAATTCACCCCTCCACTTT	CASSSPLHEYNSPLHF
.	TRBD1	TRBJ1-3	TRBV7-8	TGTGCCAGCAGCTACAGGGGATCCGGAAACACCATATATTTT	CASSYRGSGNTIYF
.	TRBD1	TRBJ1-2	TRBV5-1	TGCGCCAGCAGCGACGGACAGGGGAGTGTCTATGGCTACACCTTC	CASSDGQGSVYGYTF
.	TRBD1	TRBJ2-5	TRBV19	TGTGCCAGTAGTGCCTGGACAGGAGGAGAGACCCAGTACTTC	CASSAWTGGETQYF
.	TRBD1	TRBJ2-5	TRBV5-1	TGCGCCAGCAGCGTCTCCAGGGGGCAGGGGGAGACCCAGTACTTC	CASSVSRGQGETQYF
.	TRBD2	TRBJ2-1	TRBV27	TGTGCCAGCAAGACAGCGGGAGGGAATGAGCAGTTCTTC	CASKTAGGNEQFF
.	.	TRBJ1-3	TRBV29-1	TGCAGCGTTGGTGGCACGTTCTCTGGAAACACCATATATTTT	CSVGGTFSGNTIYF